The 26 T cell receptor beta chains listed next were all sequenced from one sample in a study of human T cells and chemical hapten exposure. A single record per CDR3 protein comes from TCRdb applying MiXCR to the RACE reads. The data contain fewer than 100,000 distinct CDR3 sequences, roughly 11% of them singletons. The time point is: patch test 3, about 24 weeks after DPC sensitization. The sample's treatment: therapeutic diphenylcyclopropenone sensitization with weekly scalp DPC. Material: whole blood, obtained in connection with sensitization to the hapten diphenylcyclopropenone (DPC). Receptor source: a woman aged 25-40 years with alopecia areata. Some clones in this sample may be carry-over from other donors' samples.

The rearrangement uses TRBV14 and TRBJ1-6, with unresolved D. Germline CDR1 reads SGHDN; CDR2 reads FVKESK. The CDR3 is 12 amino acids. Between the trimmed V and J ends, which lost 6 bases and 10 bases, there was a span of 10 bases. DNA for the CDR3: TGTGCCAGCAGTTTAGTTCGGTCACCCCTCCACTTT. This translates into CASSLVRSPLHF.

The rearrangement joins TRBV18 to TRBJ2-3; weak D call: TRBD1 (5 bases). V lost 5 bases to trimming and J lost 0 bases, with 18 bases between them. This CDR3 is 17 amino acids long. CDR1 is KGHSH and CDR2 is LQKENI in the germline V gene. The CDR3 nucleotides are TGTGCCAGCTCATACGGTCGCAGGGATCCTAGCACAGATACGCAGTATTTT. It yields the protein CASSYGRRDPSTDTQYF.

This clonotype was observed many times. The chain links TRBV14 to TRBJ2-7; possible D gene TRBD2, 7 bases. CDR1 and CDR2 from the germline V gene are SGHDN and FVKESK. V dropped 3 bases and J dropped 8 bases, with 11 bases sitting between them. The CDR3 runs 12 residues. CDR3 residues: CASSQRGGKQYF. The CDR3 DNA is TGTGCCAGCAGCCAGAGGGGGGGAAAGCAGTACTTC.

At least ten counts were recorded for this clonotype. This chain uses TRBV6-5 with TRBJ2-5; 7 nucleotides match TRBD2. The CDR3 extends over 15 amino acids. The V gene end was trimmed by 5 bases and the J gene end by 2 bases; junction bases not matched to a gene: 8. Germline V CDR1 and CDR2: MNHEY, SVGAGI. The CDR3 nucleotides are TGTGCCAGCAGTAAGGAGCCCGGGAGGCAAGAGACCCAGTACTTC. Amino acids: CASSKEPGRQETQYF.

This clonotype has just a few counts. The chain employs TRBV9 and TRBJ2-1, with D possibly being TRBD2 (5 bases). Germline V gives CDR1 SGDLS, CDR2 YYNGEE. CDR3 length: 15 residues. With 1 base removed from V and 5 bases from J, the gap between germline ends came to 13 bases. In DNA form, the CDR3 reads TGTGCCAGCAGCGTACTAGCTCGAGGGAACAATGAGCAGTTCTTC. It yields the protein CASSVLARGNNEQFF.

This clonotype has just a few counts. The CDR3 DNA reads as TGTGCCAGCAGTGGGGAGGGAGAGACCCAGTACTTC. As protein: CASSGEGETQYF. The chain links TRBV6-2 or TRBV6-3 to TRBJ2-5; the match to TRBD2 covers 7 bases. The V segment lost 5 bases and the J segment 4 bases; nucleotides outside the gene matches: 1. This CDR3 has 12 amino acids. CDR1 is MNHEY and CDR2 is SVGEGT in the germline V gene.

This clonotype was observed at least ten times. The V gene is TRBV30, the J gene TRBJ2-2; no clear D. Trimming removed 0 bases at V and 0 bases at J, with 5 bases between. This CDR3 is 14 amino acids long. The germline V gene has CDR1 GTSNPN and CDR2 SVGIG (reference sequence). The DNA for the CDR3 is TGTGCCTGGAGTGTACTCCCGAACACCGGGGAGCTGTTTTTT. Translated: CAWSVLPNTGELFF.

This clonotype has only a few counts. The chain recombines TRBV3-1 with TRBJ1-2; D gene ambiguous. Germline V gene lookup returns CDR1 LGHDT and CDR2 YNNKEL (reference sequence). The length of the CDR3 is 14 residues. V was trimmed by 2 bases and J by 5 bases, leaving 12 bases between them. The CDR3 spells CASSQKGRIYGYTF. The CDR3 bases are TGTGCCAGCAGCCAAAAAGGACGGATATATGGCTACACCTTC.

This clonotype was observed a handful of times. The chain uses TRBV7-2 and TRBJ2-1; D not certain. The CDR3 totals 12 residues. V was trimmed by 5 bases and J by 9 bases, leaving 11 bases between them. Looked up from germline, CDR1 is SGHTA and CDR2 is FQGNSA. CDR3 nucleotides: TGTGCCAGCAGCCTAACGTGGGGTGAGCAGTTCTTC. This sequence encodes CASSLTWGEQFF.

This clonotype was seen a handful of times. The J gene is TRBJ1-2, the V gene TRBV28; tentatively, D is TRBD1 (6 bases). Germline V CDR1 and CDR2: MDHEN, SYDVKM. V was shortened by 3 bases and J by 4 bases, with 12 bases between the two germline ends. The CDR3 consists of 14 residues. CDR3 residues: CASSFREQGYGYTF. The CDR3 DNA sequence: TGTGCCAGCAGTTTTAGGGAACAGGGCTATGGCTACACCTTC.

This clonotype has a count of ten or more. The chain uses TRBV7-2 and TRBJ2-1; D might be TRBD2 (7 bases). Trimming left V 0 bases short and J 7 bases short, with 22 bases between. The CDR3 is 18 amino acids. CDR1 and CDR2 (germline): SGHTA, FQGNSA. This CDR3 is CASSLALWGGAPRNEQFF. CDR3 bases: TGTGCCAGCAGCTTAGCACTTTGGGGGGGGGCACCGAGGAATGAGCAGTTCTTC.

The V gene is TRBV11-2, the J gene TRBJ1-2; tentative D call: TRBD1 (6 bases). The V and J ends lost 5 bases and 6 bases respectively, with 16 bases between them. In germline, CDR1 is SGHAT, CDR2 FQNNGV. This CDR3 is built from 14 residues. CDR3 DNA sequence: TGTGCCAGCAGCCCACTCGGACAGACGGATGGCTACACCTTC. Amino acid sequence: CASSPLGQTDGYTF.

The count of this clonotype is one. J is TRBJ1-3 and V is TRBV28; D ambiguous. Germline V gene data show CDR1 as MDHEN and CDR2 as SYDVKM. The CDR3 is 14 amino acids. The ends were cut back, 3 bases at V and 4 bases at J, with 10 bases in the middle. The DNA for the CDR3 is TGTGCCAGCAGTTTGGGGTCAGACGGAAACACCATATATTTT. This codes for CASSLGSDGNTIYF. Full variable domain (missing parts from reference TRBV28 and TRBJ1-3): DVKVTQSSRYLVKRTGEKVFLECVQDMDHENMFWYRQDPGLGLRLIYFSYDVKMKEKGDIPEGYSVSREKKERFSLILESASTNQTSMYLCASSLGSDGNTIYFGEGSWLTVV.

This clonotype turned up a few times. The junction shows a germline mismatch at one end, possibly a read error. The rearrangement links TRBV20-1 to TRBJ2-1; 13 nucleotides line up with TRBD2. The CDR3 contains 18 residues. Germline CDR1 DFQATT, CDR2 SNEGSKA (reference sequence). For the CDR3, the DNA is TGCAGTGCCTTCCGGACTAGCGGGAGCGGAAGCTCCTACAATGAGCTGTTCTTC. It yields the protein CSAFRTSGSGSSYNELFF.

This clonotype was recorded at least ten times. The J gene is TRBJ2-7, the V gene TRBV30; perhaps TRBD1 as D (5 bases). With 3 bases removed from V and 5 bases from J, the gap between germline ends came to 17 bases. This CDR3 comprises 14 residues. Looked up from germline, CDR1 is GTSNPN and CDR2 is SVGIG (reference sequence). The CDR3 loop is CAWSSSPAGNEQYF. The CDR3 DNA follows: TGTGCCTGGAGCAGCTCCCCCGCAGGGAACGAGCAGTACTTC.

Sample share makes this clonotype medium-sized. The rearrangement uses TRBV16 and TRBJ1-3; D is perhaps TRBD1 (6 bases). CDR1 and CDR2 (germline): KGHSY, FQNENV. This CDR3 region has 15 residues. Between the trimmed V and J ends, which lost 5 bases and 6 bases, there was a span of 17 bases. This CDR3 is CASSVTGLSTNTIYF. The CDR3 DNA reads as TGTGCCAGCAGCGTTACAGGGCTATCGACAAACACCATATATTTT.

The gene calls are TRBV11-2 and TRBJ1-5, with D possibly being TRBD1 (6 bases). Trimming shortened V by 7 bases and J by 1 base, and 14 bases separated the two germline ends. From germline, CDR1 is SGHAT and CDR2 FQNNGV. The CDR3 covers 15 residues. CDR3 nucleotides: TGTGCCAGCACCATAACAGGGAAAAGCAATCAGCCCCAGCATTTT. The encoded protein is CASTITGKSNQPQHF.

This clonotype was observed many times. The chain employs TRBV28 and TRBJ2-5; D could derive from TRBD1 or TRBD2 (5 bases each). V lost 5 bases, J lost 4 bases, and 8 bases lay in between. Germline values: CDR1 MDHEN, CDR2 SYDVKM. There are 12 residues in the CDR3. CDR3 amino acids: CASSPGRETQYF. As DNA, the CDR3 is TGTGCCAGCAGTCCAGGGAGAGAGACCCAGTACTTC.

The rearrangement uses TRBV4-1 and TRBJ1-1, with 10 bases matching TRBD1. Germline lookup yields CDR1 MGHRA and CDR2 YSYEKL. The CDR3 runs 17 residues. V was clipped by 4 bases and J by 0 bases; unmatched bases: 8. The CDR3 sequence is CASSRLSGQGMNTEAFF. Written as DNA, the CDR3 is TGCGCCAGCAGCCGTTTGTCGGGACAGGGGATGAACACTGAAGCTTTCTTT.

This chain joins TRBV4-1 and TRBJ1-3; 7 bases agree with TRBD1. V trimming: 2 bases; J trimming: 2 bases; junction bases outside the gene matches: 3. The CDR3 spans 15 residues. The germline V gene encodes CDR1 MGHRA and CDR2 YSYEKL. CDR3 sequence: CASSQTDRAGNTIYF. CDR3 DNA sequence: TGCGCCAGCAGCCAAACTGACAGGGCTGGAAACACCATATATTTT.

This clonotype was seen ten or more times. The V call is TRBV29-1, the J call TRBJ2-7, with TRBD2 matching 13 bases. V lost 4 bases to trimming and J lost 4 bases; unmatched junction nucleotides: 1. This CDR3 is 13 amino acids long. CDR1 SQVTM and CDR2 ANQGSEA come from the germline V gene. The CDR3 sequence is CSVGLAGGYEQYF. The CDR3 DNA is TGCAGCGTTGGACTAGCGGGAGGATACGAGCAGTACTTC.

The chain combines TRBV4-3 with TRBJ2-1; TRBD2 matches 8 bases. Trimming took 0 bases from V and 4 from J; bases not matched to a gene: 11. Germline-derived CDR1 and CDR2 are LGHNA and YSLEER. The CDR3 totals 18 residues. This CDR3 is CASSQEYRGLAQYNEQFF. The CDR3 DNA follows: TGCGCCAGCAGCCAAGAATATCGTGGACTAGCACAATACAATGAGCAGTTCTTC.

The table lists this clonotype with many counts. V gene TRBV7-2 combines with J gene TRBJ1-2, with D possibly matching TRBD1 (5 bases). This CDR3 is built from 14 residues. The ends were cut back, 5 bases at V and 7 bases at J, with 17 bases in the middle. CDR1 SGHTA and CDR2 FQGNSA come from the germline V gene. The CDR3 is CASSPVAGNGGYTF. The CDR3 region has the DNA TGTGCCAGCAGCCCTGTGGCAGGGAATGGTGGCTACACCTTC.

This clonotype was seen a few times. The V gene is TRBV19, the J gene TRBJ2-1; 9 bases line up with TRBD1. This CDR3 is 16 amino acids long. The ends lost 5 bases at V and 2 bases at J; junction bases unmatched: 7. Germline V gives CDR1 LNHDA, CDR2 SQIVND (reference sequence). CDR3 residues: CASSHWGTGPYNEQFF. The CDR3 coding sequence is TGTGCCAGTAGTCATTGGGGGACAGGGCCCTACAATGAGCAGTTCTTC.

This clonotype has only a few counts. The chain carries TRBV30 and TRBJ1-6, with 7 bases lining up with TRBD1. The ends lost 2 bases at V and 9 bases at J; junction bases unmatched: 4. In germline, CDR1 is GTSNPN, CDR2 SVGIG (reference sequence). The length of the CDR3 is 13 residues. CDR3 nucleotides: TGTGCCTGGAGTCGGGACAGCATTTCACCCCTCCACTTT. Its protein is CAWSRDSISPLHF.

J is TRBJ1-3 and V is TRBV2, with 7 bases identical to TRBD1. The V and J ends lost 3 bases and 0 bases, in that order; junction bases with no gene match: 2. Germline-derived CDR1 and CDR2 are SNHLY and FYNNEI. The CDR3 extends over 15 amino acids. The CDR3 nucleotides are TGTGCCAGCAGTGAGGACAGGTCCTCTGGAAACACCATATATTTT. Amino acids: CASSEDRSSGNTIYF. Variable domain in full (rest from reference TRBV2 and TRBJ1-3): EPEVTQTPSHQVTQMGQEVILRCVPISNHLYFYWYRQILGQKVEFLVSFYNNEISEKSEIFDDQFSVERPDGSNFTLKIRSTKLEDSAMYFCASSEDRSSGNTIYFGEGSWLTVV.